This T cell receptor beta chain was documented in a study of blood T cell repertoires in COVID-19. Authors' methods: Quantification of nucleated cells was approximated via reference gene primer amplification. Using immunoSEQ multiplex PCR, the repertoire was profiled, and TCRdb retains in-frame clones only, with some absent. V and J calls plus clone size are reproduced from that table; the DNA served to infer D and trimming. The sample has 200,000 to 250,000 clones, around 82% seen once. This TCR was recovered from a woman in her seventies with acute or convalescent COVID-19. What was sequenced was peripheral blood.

The CDR3, as DNA: TGTGCCATCAGTGAGTCGGTCAGGGGGAATCAGCCCCAGCATTTT. Translated: CAISESVRGNQPQHF. The V and J genes are TRBV10-3 and TRBJ1-5; TRBD1 matches at 7 bases. The CDR3 spans 15 residues. Per the germline V gene, CDR1 is ENHRY and CDR2 is SYGVKD. V was pared by 0 bases and J by 4 bases, with 3 bases of the junction left unmatched.